The rows below give T cell receptor beta chains drawn from one sample of a study of blood T cell repertoires in COVID-19. Sequenced by immunoSEQ multiplex PCR; TCRdb stores in-frame clones only, minus some. Of approximately 130,000 clones listed, approximately 71% are singletons. Sequenced input: peripheral blood. The receptors come from a woman in her sixties or seventies with acute or convalescent COVID-19. CDR3s include the opening cysteine and the closing phenylalanine or tryptophan. D genes are given only for firm matches. Not all rows give a size; the values are once, few, many and, for expanded clones, a class.

TRBD1	many	TRBJ1-2	TRBV7-2	TGTGCCAGCAGTGATAGGACAGGGGTGCATGGCTACACCTTC	CASSDRTGVHGYTF
.	.	TRBJ2-7	TRBV7-8	TGTGCCAGCAGCTTCCCCCTAGGCTACGAGCAGTACTTC	CASSFPLGYEQYF
TRBD2	.	TRBJ2-3	TRBV2	TGTGCCAGCAGTCACCGTAGCGGGGGGGCCTTAGATACGCAGTATTTT	CASSHRSGGALDTQYF
.	.	TRBJ2-3	TRBV6-5	.	CASSSSRAGDSDTQYF
.	.	TRBJ1-6	TRBV15	TGTGCCACCAGCAGGGGAGGCCATTCACCCCTCCACTTT	CATSRGGHSPLHF
.	.	TRBJ1-2	TRBV7-9	TGTGCCAGCAGCTTAGTAGCGGTGAACTATGGCTACACCTTC	CASSLVAVNYGYTF
TRBD1	.	TRBJ1-5	TRBV19	TGTGCCAGCAGACCCCCGGGACAGAATCAGCCCCAGCATTTT	CASRPPGQNQPQHF
.	.	TRBJ2-2	TRBV5-1	TGCGCCAGCAGCTTGGTGGCTGGGCCGAACACCGGGGAGCTGTTTTTT	CASSLVAGPNTGELFF
.	many	TRBJ1-2	TRBV18	TGTGCCAGCTCACCATCCTCAGGGGAAGGCTACACCTTC	CASSPSSGEGYTF
TRBD1	.	TRBJ1-2	TRBV12-3/TRBV12-4	TGTGCCAGCAGATCCGGGACAGATTATGGCTACACCTTC	CASRSGTDYGYTF
.	few	TRBJ1-2	TRBV5-1	TGCGCCAGCAGCAGGGACACAGCTAACTATGGCTACACCTTC	CASSRDTANYGYTF
TRBD1	.	TRBJ2-5	TRBV19	TGTGCCAGTAGTACTACAGGGGTCGGAGAGACCCAGTACTTC	CASSTTGVGETQYF
TRBD1	.	TRBJ1-5	TRBV29-1	TGCAGCGTTGGAGGGGGCCCCAATCAGCCCCAGCATTTT	CSVGGGPNQPQHF
.	.	TRBJ2-7	TRBV15	TGTGCCACCAGCAGAGATCGGTCGGGGATGCGAGAGCAGTACTTC	CATSRDRSGMREQYF
.	.	TRBJ2-3	TRBV10-1	TGCGCCAGCAGTCGGGGGGATACGCAGTATTTT	CASSRGDTQYF
.	.	TRBJ1-5	TRBV6-5	TGTGCCAGCAGTTACTCCTCCGGCAATCAGCCCCAGCATTTT	CASSYSSGNQPQHF
TRBD1	.	TRBJ1-2	TRBV6-5	TGTGCCAGCCGGGGACAGGGCTTGTATGGCTACACCTTC	CASRGQGLYGYTF
.	.	TRBJ2-5	TRBV18	TGTGCCAGCTCACCACGTGGAAGGGGGCAAGAGACCCAGTACTTC	CASSPRGRGQETQYF
.	.	TRBJ1-4	TRBV6-1	TGTGCCAGCAGTGAAGCGTTAGACAGCCCAGCAACTAATGAAAAACTGTTTTTT	CASSEALDSPATNEKLFF
TRBD2	.	TRBJ2-7	TRBV4-1	TGCGCCAGCAGCCAAGAAAGGACTAGCGGCTCCTACGAGCAGTACTTC	CASSQERTSGSYEQYF
TRBD2	.	TRBJ2-2	TRBV27	TGTGCCAGCAGTTTGGTCCCGCTAGCGGGGGGGCTCGTCACCGGGGAGCTGTTTTTT	CASSLVPLAGGLVTGELFF
TRBD1	.	TRBJ2-7	TRBV19	TGTGCCAGTAGTAACCACAGGGGGCCTACGGGGCAGTACTTC	CASSNHRGPTGQYF
TRBD1	.	TRBJ1-3	TRBV6-1	TGTGCCAGCAGGGAAGCTGGGACAGGGGGCCGAAACACCATATATTTT	CASREAGTGGRNTIYF